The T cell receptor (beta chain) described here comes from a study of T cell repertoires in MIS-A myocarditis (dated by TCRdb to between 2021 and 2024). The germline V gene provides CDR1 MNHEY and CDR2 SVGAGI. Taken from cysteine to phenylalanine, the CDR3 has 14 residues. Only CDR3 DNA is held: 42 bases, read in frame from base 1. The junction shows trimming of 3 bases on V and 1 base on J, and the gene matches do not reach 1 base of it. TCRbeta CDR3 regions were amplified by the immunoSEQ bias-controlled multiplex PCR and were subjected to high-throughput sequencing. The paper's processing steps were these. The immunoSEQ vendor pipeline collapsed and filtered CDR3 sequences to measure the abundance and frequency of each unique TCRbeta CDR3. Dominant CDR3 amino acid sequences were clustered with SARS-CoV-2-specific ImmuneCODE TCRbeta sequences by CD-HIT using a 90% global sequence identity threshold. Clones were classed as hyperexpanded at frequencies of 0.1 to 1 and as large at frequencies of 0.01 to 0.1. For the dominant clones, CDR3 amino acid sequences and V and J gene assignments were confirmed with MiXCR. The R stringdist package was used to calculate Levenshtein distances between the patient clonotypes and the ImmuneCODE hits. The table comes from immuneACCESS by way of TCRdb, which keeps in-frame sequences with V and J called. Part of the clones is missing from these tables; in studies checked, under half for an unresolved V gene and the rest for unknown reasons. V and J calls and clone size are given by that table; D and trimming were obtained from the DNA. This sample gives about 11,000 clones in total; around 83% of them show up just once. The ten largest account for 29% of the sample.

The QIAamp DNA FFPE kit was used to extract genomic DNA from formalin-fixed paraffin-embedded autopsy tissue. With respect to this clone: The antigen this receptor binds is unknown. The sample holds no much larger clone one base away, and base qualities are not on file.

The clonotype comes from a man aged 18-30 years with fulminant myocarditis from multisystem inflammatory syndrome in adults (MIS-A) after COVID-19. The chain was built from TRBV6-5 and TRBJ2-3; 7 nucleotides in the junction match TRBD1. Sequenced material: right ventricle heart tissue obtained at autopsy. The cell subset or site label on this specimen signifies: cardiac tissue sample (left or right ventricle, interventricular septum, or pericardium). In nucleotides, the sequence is TGTGCCAGCAGTTATGGACAGGGCACAGATACGCAGTATTTT. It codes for CASSYGQGTDTQYF.